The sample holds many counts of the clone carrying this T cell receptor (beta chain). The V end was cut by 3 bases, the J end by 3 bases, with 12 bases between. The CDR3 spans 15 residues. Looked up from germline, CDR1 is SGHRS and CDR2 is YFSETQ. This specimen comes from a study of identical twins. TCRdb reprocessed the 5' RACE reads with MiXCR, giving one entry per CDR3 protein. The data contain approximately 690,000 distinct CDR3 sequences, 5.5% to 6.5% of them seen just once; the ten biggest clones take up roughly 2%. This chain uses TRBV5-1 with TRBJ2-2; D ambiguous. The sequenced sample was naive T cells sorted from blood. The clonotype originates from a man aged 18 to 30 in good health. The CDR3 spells CASSSLKVDTGELFF. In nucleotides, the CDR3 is TGCGCCAGCAGCTCGCTCAAGGTGGACACCGGGGAGCTGTTTTTT.